Listed here is a single T cell receptor beta chain. This entry comes from a study of control samples from healthy donors and cancer patients. CDR1 MNHEY and CDR2 SVGAGI come from the germline V gene. The CDR3 has 16 residues. V was pared by 4 bases and J by 4 bases, with 12 bases of the junction left unmatched. The protocol was immunoSEQ multiplex PCR, while the TCRdb copy is restricted to in-frame clones and leaves out a portion. The sample shows 150,000 or so clones, 80% to 95% of them seen only once. V and J are TRBV6-5 and TRBJ1-2, with TRBD1 matching over 7 bases. The TCR originated in a man aged 18 to 30 in good health. Material for sequencing was blood. CDR3 coding DNA: TGTGCCAGCAGTTGGGGGCAGGGGGATCGGTTCTATGGCTACACCTTC. As protein: CASSWGQGDRFYGYTF.